A single sample gave rise to the 14 T cell receptor beta chains below, sequenced in a study of CD8 T cells in Susac syndrome. After extraction with the RNeasy kit, roughly 0.5 to 1 ug of the RNA was reverse transcribed using random hexamers. MiXCR, applied by TCRdb to the immunoSEQ multiplex PCR reads, yields one record per CDR3 protein. The sample includes approximately 180,000 distinct CDR3 sequences, 90% to 95% of them seen just once. Sequences were obtained from CD4+ T cells from PBMCs. The source of these receptors is a human donor with Susac syndrome.

The count of this clonotype is one. This rearrangement joins TRBV20-1 to TRBJ1-2; D not certain. The length of the CDR3 is 14 residues. Trimming removed 1 base at V and 3 bases at J, with 12 bases between. Per the germline V gene, CDR1 is DFQATT and CDR2 is SNEGSKA (reference sequence). CDR3 nucleotide sequence: TGCAGTGCTAGAGGGCAAGGACTATACTATGGCTACACCTTC. Amino acid sequence: CSARGQGLYYGYTF.

The V and J genes are TRBV30 and TRBJ1-2, with a weak D call TRBD1 (6 bases). CDR3 size: 13 residues. Germline CDR1 and CDR2: GTSNPN and SVGIG (reference sequence). The V end was cut by 5 bases, the J end by 1 base, with 11 bases between. Here the CDR3 reads CAWARGINYGYTF. In nucleotides, the CDR3 is TGTGCCTGGGCCAGGGGCATTAACTATGGCTACACCTTC.

In its sample, this clonotype was seen once. The V gene is TRBV20-1, the J gene TRBJ1-5; 11 nucleotides match TRBD1. Trimming removed 5 bases from V and 2 bases from J; junction bases left unmatched: 8. The length of the CDR3 is 16 residues. The germline CDR1 and CDR2 sequences are DFQATT and SNEGSKA (reference sequence). The CDR3 nucleotides read TGCAGTGCTGGACAGGGGGCGGGGGTGGGCAATCAGCCCCAGCATTTT. Encoded protein: CSAGQGAGVGNQPQHF.

The chain recombines TRBV4-1 with TRBJ2-4; TRBD2 aligns across 14 bases. Germline lookup yields CDR1 MGHRA and CDR2 YSYEKL. The CDR3 has 18 amino acids. Trimming took 4 bases from V and 0 from J; bases not matched to a gene: 5. The CDR3, as DNA: TGCGCCAGCAGCCCCGGACTAGCGGGGGGCCTAGCCAAAAACATTCAGTACTTC. This codes for CASSPGLAGGLAKNIQYF.

The chain has TRBV14 and TRBJ2-1; TRBD2 aligns across 10 bases. The J segment lost 7 bases and the V segment lost 0 bases, leaving 9 bases of the junction unmatched. The CDR3 length is 17 residues. Germline values: CDR1 SGHDN, CDR2 FVKESK. The CDR3 DNA sequence: TGTGCCAGCAGCCAAGATTTTGGACTAGCGGTAAGAAATGAGCAGTTCTTC. Translated: CASSQDFGLAVRNEQFF.

This sequence joins TRBV7-3 and TRBJ2-3; 9 nucleotides match TRBD2. The V gene's germline CDR1 is SGHTA and CDR2 FQGTGA. CDR3 length: 15 amino acids. V dropped 5 bases and J dropped 4; count of bases not matched to a gene: 7. The DNA of the CDR3 is TGTGCCAGCAGCCGATTGGGGACTAGCCCAGATACGCAGTATTTT. It codes for CASSRLGTSPDTQYF.

This chain connects TRBV12-3 or TRBV12-4 to TRBJ2-4; D is undetermined. The CDR3 is 14 residues long. Trimming cost V 6 bases and J 0 bases, with 9 bases left between them. This CDR3 reads CASRDQLAKNIQYF. The CDR3 bases are TGTGCCAGCAGGGACCAACTAGCCAAAAACATTCAGTACTTC.

This CDR3 reads CASSYSRGGALYIQYF. The CDR3 coding sequence is TGTGCCAGCAGTTACTCGAGAGGGGGGGCTCTTTACATTCAGTACTTC. The rearrangement links TRBV6-5 to TRBJ2-4; possibly TRBD2 for D (7 bases). The germline V gene encodes CDR1 MNHEY and CDR2 SVGAGI. The CDR3 has 16 amino acids. Trimming shortened V by 0 bases and J by 8 bases, and 17 bases separated the two germline ends.

The count of this clonotype is one. The chain joins TRBV7-3 to TRBJ2-5; D possibly corresponds to TRBD2 (5 bases). In germline, CDR1 is SGHTA, CDR2 FQGTGA. Trimming left V 5 bases short and J 3 bases short, with 10 bases between. This CDR3 spans 13 amino acids. CDR3 protein: CASSIQRKETQYF. CDR3 nucleotides: TGTGCCAGCAGCATTCAGCGGAAAGAGACCCAGTACTTC. Complete variable domain (other parts from reference TRBV7-3 and TRBJ2-5): GAGVSQTPSNKVTEKGKYVELRCDPISGHTALYWYRQSLGQGPEFLIYFQGTGAADDSGLPNDRFFAVRPEGSVSTLKIQRTERGDSAVYLCASSIQRKETQYFGPGTRLLVL.

This rearrangement joins TRBV20-1 to TRBJ1-1, with a possible D match to TRBD1 (6 bases). The CDR3 runs to 11 residues. Deletions cut 3 bases from V and 8 bases from J, with 10 bases between. CDR1 is DFQATT, CDR2 SNEGSKA, per germline (reference sequence). This CDR3 is CSARRGMEAFF. DNA for the CDR3: TGCAGTGCTAGGAGGGGGATGGAAGCTTTCTTT.

The chain links TRBV15 to TRBJ1-3; D is uncertain. The CDR3 length is 13 residues. V lost 5 bases and J lost 0, with 5 bases in between. CDR1 and CDR2 from the germline V gene are LNHNV and YYDKDF (reference sequence). The CDR3 protein is CATSRTSGNTIYF. The DNA of the CDR3 is TGTGCCACCAGCCGCACCTCTGGAAACACCATATATTTT.

V and J are TRBV4-1 and TRBJ1-2, with 7 nucleotides matching TRBD1. CDR1 and CDR2 (germline): MGHRA, YSYEKL. This CDR3 has 16 residues. V dropped 0 bases and J dropped 4; count of bases not matched to a gene: 8. In DNA form, the CDR3 reads TGCGCCAGCAGCCAAGATAAGGCGCAGGGGGTCTATGGCTACACCTTC. Its translation is CASSQDKAQGVYGYTF.

This clonotype was seen a handful of times. The rearrangement joins TRBV6-5 to TRBJ2-7; TRBD1 matches at 10 bases. CDR3 length equals 15 residues. Trimming removed 2 bases from V and 6 bases from J; junction bases left unmatched: 7. Per the germline V gene, CDR1 is MNHEY and CDR2 is SVGAGI. The CDR3 sequence is CASSYGGQGDLEQYF. The DNA of the CDR3 is TGTGCCAGCAGTTACGGAGGACAGGGGGATCTCGAGCAGTACTTC.

The chain employs TRBV2 and TRBJ2-1; D is possibly TRBD2 (5 bases). Germline V gene data show CDR1 as SNHLY and CDR2 as FYNNEI. The CDR3 extends over 13 amino acids. Trimming removed 2 bases at V and 5 bases at J, with 7 bases between. The CDR3 nucleotides are TGTGCCAGCAGTGAACGGAGGAACAATGAGCAGTTCTTC. Protein product: CASSERRNNEQFF.